This T cell receptor (beta chain) was sequenced during a study of shared clonotypes between healthy human individuals. Looking at the study overall: The donor pool was made up of two women and three men aged 18 to 49. The study used three CD4 naive, three CD4 memory, two CD8 naive and one CD8 memory plate per donor.

Clones were read by immunoSEQ multiplex PCR, and TCRdb kept only the in-frame ones, dropping some. The table includes around 2,000,000 clones, approximately 95% detected once. V was cut by 6 bases and J by 2 bases, with 11 bases left in between. The germline V gene has CDR1 KGHSH and CDR2 LQKENI. The length of the CDR3 is 13 residues. The donors, all of them Caucasian adults, lived in Nashville, Tennessee. This clone is a singleton in its sample. Other DNA sequences within the sample encode an identical CDR3. Sequencing input: naive CD4+ T cells sorted from blood. Noted subset: CD45RA+ positively selected. This sequence originates from a man aged 18-30 years in good health. V is TRBV18 and J is TRBJ2-7, with a possible D match to TRBD1 (5 bases). CDR3 protein: CASSLDRAYEQYF. CDR3 sequence (DNA): TGTGCCAGCTCGCTAGACAGAGCCTACGAGCAGTACTTC. Together with reference TRBV18 and TRBJ2-7, the CDR3 gives the full variable domain: NAGVMQNPRHLVRRRGQEARLRCSPMKGHSHVYWYRQLPEEGLKFMVYLQKENIIDESGMPKERFSAEFPKEGPSILRIQQVVRGDSAAYFCASSLDRAYEQYFGPGTRLTVT.